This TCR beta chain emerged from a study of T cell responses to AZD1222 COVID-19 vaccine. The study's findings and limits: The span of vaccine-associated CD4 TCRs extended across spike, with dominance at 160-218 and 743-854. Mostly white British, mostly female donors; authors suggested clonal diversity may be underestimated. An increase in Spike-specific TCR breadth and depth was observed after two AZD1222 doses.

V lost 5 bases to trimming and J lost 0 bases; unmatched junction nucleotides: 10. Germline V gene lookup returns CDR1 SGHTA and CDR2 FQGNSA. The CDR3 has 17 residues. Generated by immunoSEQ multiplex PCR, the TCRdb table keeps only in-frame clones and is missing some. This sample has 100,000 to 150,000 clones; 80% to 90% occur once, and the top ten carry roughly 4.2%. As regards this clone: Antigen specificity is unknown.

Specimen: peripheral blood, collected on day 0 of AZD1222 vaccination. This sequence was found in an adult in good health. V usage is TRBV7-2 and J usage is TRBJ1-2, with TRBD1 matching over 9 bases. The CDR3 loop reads CASSARSTGGANYGYTF. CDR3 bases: TGTGCCAGCAGCGCGCGATCTACAGGGGGCGCTAACTATGGCTACACCTTC.